This passage covers 21 T cell receptor beta chains from one sample sequenced in a study of siplizumab effects on memory and regulatory T cells. TCRdb keeps only in-frame clones here, not all; method: immunoSEQ multiplex PCR. The sample has roughly 100,000 clones, roughly 93% seen once; the top ten hold 6% to 7%. The specimen was CD8+ T cells sorted from blood. All receptors derive from a human donor in good health.

J is TRBJ2-1 and V is TRBV5-4, with 11 bases identical to TRBD2. Trimming removed 4 bases from V and 8 bases from J; junction bases left unmatched: 8. This CDR3 has 15 residues. The germline V gene encodes CDR1 SGHNT and CDR2 YYREEE (reference sequence). The CDR3 DNA follows: TGTGCCAGCAGCATACTAGCGGGAGAAGGAGATGAGCAGTTCTTC. Translating gives CASSILAGEGDEQFF.

This clone is medium-sized by share. V gene TRBV27 combines with J gene TRBJ2-1, with 8 bases aligning to TRBD1. CDR1 MNHEY and CDR2 SMNVEV come from the germline V gene (reference sequence). CDR3 length equals 14 residues. Unmatched junction bases numbered 10, after V lost 9 bases and J lost 6 bases. Here the CDR3 reads CASNLDRESNEQFF. In DNA, the CDR3 is TGTGCCAGTAACCTGGACAGGGAAAGCAATGAGCAGTTCTTC.

This chain links TRBV2 with TRBJ1-4; perhaps TRBD1 as D (5 bases). CDR1 is SNHLY and CDR2 is FYNNEI in the germline V gene. The CDR3 extends over 15 amino acids. V lost 3 bases and J 0 bases, leaving 8 bases between the germline ends. The CDR3, as DNA: TGTGCCAGCAGTGAGACGGACACAACTAATGAAAAACTGTTTTTT. Protein: CASSETDTTNEKLFF. Full variable domain (rest looked up from reference TRBV2 and TRBJ1-4): EPEVTQTPSHQVTQMGQEVILRCVPISNHLYFYWYRQILGQKVEFLVSFYNNEISEKSEIFDDQFSVERPDGSNFTLKIRSTKLEDSAMYFCASSETDTTNEKLFFGSGTQLSVL.

This chain joins TRBV7-9 and TRBJ2-7; 9 bases match TRBD1. The CDR3 has 14 residues. Germline V lookup: CDR1 SEHNR, CDR2 FQNEAQ (reference sequence). Germline trimming cut 7 bases from V and 3 bases from J; bases unmatched to any gene: 7. CDR3 sequence reads: CASTAPGQGYEQYF. In nucleotides, the CDR3 is TGTGCCAGCACGGCCCCGGGACAGGGCTACGAGCAGTACTTC.

The rearrangement uses TRBV6-4 and TRBJ2-3; 7 bases are a match to TRBD1. CDR3 length: 17 amino acids. Germline loops: CDR1 MRHNA, CDR2 SNTAGT. J lost 5 bases, V lost 3 bases, and 14 bases had no gene match. The CDR3 loop is CASSESSGDRDIDTQYF. The CDR3 DNA is TGTGCCAGCAGTGAGAGTTCTGGCGACAGGGACATAGATACGCAGTATTTT.

J is TRBJ2-3 and V is TRBV7-6, with D possibly TRBD2 on 6 matching bases. This CDR3 has 15 amino acids. V lost 5 bases to trimming and J lost 5 bases, with 17 bases between them. CDR1 and CDR2 (germline): SGHVS, FNYEAQ. CDR3 nucleotide sequence: TGTGCCAGCAGCCATCTAGCGCCGCGCGTAGATACGCAGTATTTT. This encodes CASSHLAPRVDTQYF.

V usage is TRBV13 and J usage is TRBJ2-7, with a tentative D call TRBD2 (5 bases). There are 14 residues in the CDR3. Per the germline V gene, CDR1 is PRHDT and CDR2 is FYEKMQ (reference sequence). The ends were cut back, 3 bases at V and 3 bases at J, with 12 bases in the middle. CDR3: CASSLFNGDYEQYF. CDR3 DNA: TGTGCCAGCAGCTTGTTCAACGGGGACTACGAGCAGTACTTC.

In the case of this clone: This specimen includes other DNA sequences encoding the same CDR3. This rearrangement joins TRBV5-6 to TRBJ2-7, with 10 bases lining up with TRBD1. J gave up 3 bases and V 4 bases, and 4 bases lay outside the gene matches. The CDR3 is 14 amino acids. Germline CDR1 reads SGHDT; CDR2 reads YYEEEE. The CDR3 DNA reads as TGTGCCAGCAGCCCCGGGACAGGGGACTACGAGCAGTACTTC. Its translation: CASSPGTGDYEQYF. The full variable domain, rest sourced from reference TRBV5-6 and TRBJ2-7, is DAGVTQSPTHLIKTRGQQVTLRCSPKSGHDTVSWYQQALGQGPQFIFQYYEEEERQRGNFPDRFSGHQFPNYSSELNVNALLLGDSALYLCASSPGTGDYEQYFGPGTRLTVT.

This chain joins TRBV28 and TRBJ1-5; 7 bases agree with TRBD1. Germline-derived CDR1 and CDR2 are MDHEN and SYDVKM. With 4 bases clipped from V and 0 bases from J, the junction kept 9 bases outside the gene matches. This CDR3 comprises 17 residues. The CDR3 coding sequence is TGTGCCAGCAGTTCCCCCGACAGGGACTATAGCAATCAGCCCCAGCATTTT. Translated: CASSSPDRDYSNQPQHF.

The chain has TRBV9 and TRBJ2-5; maybe TRBD1 (6 bases). The CDR3 runs to 14 residues. CDR1 and CDR2 (germline): SGDLS, YYNGEE. V was cut by 0 bases and J by 3 bases, with 9 bases left in between. The CDR3 reads CASSVAGGEETQYF. Written as DNA, the CDR3 is TGTGCCAGCAGCGTAGCTGGGGGCGAAGAGACCCAGTACTTC.

On this clone itself: The same CDR3 is also encoded by other DNA sequences in this sample. The CDR3 is CASSLTGYNEQFF. The DNA of the CDR3 is TGTGCCAGCAGCTTGACAGGGTACAATGAGCAGTTCTTC. J is TRBJ2-1 and V is TRBV5-6; a possible D gene is TRBD1 (6 bases). Germline CDR1 and CDR2: SGHDT and YYEEEE. The CDR3 has 13 amino acids. Deletions cut 1 base from V and 4 bases from J, with 6 bases between.

The J gene is TRBJ1-2, the V gene TRBV27; D possibly corresponds to TRBD1 (6 bases). The V end was cut by 7 bases, the J end by 1 base, with 7 bases between. CDR1 and CDR2 from the germline V gene are MNHEY and SMNVEV (reference sequence). The CDR3 runs 12 residues. In DNA, the CDR3 is TGTGCCAGCATGGACAGTAACTATGGCTACACCTTC. It translates to CASMDSNYGYTF.

The gene calls are TRBV13 and TRBJ1-1; tentative D call: TRBD1 (5 bases). The germline gives CDR1 PRHDT, CDR2 FYEKMQ (reference sequence). Trimming left V 7 bases short and J 6 bases short, with 15 bases between. The CDR3 totals 13 residues. The CDR3 is CASTLNAGSEAFF. In DNA, the CDR3 is TGTGCCAGCACCCTAAACGCAGGGTCTGAAGCTTTCTTT. Looking up the rest from reference TRBV13 and TRBJ1-1 gives the full variable domain: AAGVIQSPRHLIKEKRETATLKCYPIPRHDTVYWYQQGPGQDPQFLISFYEKMQSDKGSIPDRFSAQQFSDYHSELNMSSLELGDSALYFCASTLNAGSEAFFGQGTRLTVV.

V gene TRBV29-1 combines with J gene TRBJ2-2; the match to TRBD2 covers 13 bases. The germline gives CDR1 SQVTM, CDR2 ANQGSEA. The CDR3 extends over 15 amino acids. The V gene end was trimmed by 5 bases and the J gene end by 5 bases; junction bases not matched to a gene: 5. The CDR3, as DNA: TGCAGCGTTCCCGGGACTAGCGGGGTTACCGGGGAGCTGTTTTTT. This encodes CSVPGTSGVTGELFF.

The chain couples TRBV6-6 to TRBJ2-3, with D uncertain. V lost 5 bases and J lost 2, with 17 bases in between. Looked up from germline, CDR1 is MNHNY and CDR2 is SVGAGI (reference sequence). CDR3 size: 16 residues. The CDR3 loop reads CASSARAPVFTDTQYF. In DNA form, the CDR3 reads TGTGCCAGCAGTGCCCGGGCCCCGGTCTTCACAGATACGCAGTATTTT.

This chain connects TRBV2 to TRBJ2-2; D is undetermined. Germline V gene sequence: CDR1 SNHLY, CDR2 FYNNEI. V lost 6 bases and J lost 1, with 9 bases in between. This CDR3 spans 14 amino acids. DNA of the CDR3: TGTGCCAGCAGGACGACGCTGAACACCGGGGAGCTGTTTTTT. Translating gives CASRTTLNTGELFF.

The chain combines TRBV9 with TRBJ2-3; D uncertain. The CDR3 spans 13 residues. V was clipped by 4 bases and J by 5 bases, with 11 bases between them. Per germline, CDR1 SGDLS and CDR2 YYNGEE. The CDR3 sequence is CASSPLLEDTQYF. CDR3 in DNA: TGTGCCAGCAGCCCCCTGCTGGAAGATACGCAGTATTTT.

The V call is TRBV4-3, the J call TRBJ2-1; D ambiguous. The CDR3 consists of 14 residues. CDR1 and CDR2 from the germline V gene are LGHNA and YSLEER. Between the trimmed V and J ends, which lost 0 bases and 7 bases, there was a span of 10 bases. In DNA form, the CDR3 reads TGCGCCAGCAGCCAAGATCGGGTCCTGAATGAGCAGTTCTTC. The encoded protein is CASSQDRVLNEQFF.

The chain recombines TRBV5-6 with TRBJ2-7, with D possibly being TRBD1 (5 bases). V lost 1 base, J lost 6 bases, and 11 bases lay in between. CDR1 is SGHDT, CDR2 YYEEEE, per germline. The CDR3 is made up of 13 amino acids. Written as DNA, the CDR3 is TGTGCCAGCAGCTTGTGGGGCTCACCCGAGCAGTACTTC. It is translated as CASSLWGSPEQYF.

This chain connects TRBV27 to TRBJ1-5, with D unresolved. The CDR3 spans 16 residues. Trimming removed 6 bases at V and 5 bases at J, with 20 bases between. Germline values: CDR1 MNHEY, CDR2 SMNVEV (reference sequence). This CDR3 is CASSALAAGRDQPQHF. The CDR3, as DNA: TGTGCCAGCAGCGCCCTGGCGGCAGGTCGGGATCAGCCCCAGCATTTT.

This clone was counted a few times. The chain joins TRBV6-5 to TRBJ1-1; D uncertain. V gave up 8 bases and J gave up 1 base, with 5 bases separating them. In germline, CDR1 is MNHEY, CDR2 SVGAGI. The CDR3 runs 11 residues. CDR3 region: CASGENTEAFF. CDR3 coding DNA: TGTGCCAGCGGAGAGAACACTGAAGCTTTCTTT.